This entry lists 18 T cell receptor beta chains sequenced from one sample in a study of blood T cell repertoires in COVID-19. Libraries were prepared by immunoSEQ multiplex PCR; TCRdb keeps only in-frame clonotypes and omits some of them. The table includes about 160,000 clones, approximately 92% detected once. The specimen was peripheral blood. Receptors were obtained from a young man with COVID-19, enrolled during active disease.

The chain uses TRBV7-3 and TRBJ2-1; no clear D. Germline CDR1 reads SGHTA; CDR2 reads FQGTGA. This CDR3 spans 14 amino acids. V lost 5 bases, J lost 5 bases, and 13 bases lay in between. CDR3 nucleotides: TGTGCCAGCAGCCCGAGCCGAGCGAACAATGAGCAGTTCTTC. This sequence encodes CASSPSRANNEQFF.

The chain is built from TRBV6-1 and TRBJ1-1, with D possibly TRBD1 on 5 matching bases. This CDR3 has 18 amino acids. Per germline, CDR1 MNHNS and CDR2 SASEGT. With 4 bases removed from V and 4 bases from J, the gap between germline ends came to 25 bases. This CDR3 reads CASSVVNGGGRALTEAFF. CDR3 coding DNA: TGTGCCAGCAGTGTAGTGAATGGGGGGGGTAGGGCCCTCACTGAAGCTTTCTTT.

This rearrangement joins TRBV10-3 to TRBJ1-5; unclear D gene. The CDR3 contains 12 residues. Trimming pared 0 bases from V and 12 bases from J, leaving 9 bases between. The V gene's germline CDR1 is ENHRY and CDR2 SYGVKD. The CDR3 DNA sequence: TGTGCCATCAGTGAGTCCGGAGGGAACCAGCATTTT. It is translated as CAISESGGNQHF.

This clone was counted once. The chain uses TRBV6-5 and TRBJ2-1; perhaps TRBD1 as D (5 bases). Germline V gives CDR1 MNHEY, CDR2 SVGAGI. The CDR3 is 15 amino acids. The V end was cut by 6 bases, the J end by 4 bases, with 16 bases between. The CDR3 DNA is TGTGCCAGCAGCAGGACACACGCCACTTACAATGAGCAGTTCTTC. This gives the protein CASSRTHATYNEQFF.

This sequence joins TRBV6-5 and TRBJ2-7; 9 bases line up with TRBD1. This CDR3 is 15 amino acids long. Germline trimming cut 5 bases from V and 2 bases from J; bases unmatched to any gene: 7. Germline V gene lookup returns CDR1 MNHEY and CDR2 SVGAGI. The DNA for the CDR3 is TGTGCCAGCAGTAGAGGGGACAGGGTCCCCTACGAGCAGTACTTC. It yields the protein CASSRGDRVPYEQYF.

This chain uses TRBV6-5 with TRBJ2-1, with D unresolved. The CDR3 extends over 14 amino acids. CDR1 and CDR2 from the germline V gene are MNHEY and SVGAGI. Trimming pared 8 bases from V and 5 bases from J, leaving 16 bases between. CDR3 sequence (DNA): TGTGCCAGCGCGGAGCCCCGGTGGGACAATGAGCAGTTCTTC. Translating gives CASAEPRWDNEQFF.

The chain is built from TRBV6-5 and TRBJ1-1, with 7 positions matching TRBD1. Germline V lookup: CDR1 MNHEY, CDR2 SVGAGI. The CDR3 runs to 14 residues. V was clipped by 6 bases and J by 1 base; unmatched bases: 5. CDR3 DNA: TGTGCCAGCAGATTCCGGACAGGGAACACTGAAGCTTTCTTT. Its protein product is CASRFRTGNTEAFF.

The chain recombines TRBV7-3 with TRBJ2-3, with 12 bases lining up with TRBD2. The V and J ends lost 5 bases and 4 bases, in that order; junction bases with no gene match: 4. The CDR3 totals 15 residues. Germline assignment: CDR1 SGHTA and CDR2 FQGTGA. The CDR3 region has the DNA TGTGCCAGCAGCCCGACTAGCGGGGGTGCAGATACGCAGTATTTT. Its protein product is CASSPTSGGADTQYF.

The DNA for the CDR3 is TGCGCCAGCAGCCAATCAGGGACTAGCGGGAGCTACAATGAGCAGTTCTTC. This translates into CASSQSGTSGSYNEQFF. This chain links TRBV4-1 with TRBJ2-1; the match to TRBD2 covers 14 bases. With V trimmed by 2 bases and J by 3 bases, 3 bases remained unmatched. The CDR3 covers 17 residues. CDR1 is MGHRA and CDR2 is YSYEKL in the germline V gene.

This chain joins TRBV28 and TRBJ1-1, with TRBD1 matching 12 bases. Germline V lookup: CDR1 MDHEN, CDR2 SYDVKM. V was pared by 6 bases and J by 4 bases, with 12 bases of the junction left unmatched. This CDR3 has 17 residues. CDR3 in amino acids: CASSSGTGGALLTEAFF. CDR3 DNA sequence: TGTGCCAGCAGCTCCGGGACAGGGGGCGCCCTGCTCACTGAAGCTTTCTTT.

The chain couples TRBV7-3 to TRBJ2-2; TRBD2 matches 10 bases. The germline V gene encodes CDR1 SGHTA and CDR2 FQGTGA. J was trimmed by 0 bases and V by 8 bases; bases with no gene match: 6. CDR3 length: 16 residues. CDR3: CASAPLAGPNTGELFF. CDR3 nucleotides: TGTGCCAGCGCGCCACTAGCGGGGCCGAACACCGGGGAGCTGTTTTTT.

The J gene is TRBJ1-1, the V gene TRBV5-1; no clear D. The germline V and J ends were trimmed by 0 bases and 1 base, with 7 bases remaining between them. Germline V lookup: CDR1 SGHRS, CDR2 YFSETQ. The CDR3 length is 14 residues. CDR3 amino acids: CASSLVPGNTEAFF. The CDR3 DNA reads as TGCGCCAGCAGCTTGGTTCCGGGGAACACTGAAGCTTTCTTT.

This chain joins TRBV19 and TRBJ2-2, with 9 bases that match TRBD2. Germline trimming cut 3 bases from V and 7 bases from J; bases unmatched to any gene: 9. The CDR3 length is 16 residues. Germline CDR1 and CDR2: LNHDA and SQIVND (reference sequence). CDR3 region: CASSIVAGGHGGELFF. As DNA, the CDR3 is TGTGCCAGTAGTATTGTGGCGGGGGGGCACGGCGGGGAGCTGTTTTTT.

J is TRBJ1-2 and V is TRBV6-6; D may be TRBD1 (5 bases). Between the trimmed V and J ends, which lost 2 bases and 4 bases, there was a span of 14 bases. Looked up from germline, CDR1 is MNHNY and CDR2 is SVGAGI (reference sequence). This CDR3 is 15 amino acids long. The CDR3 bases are TGTGCCAGCAGTTACCCTGACAGAGCTTCCTATGGCTACACCTTC. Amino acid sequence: CASSYPDRASYGYTF.

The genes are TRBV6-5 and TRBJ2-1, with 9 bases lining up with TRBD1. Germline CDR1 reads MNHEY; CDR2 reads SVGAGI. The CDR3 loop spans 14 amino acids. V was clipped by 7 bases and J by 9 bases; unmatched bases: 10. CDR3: CASNAGQGILEQFF. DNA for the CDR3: TGTGCCAGCAACGCTGGACAGGGGATCCTTGAGCAGTTCTTC.

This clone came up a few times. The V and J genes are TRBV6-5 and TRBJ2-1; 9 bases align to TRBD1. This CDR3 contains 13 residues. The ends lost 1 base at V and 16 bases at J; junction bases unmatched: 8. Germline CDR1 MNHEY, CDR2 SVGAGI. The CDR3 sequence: CASSYFPGQGNFF. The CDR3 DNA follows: TGTGCCAGCAGTTACTTTCCGGGACAGGGAAATTTCTTC.

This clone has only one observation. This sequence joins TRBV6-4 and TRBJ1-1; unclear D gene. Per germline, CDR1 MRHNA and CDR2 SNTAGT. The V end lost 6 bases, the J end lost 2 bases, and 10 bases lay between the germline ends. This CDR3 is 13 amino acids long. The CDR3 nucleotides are TGTGCCAGCAGCCGAGGTATTAACACTGAAGCTTTCTTT. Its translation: CASSRGINTEAFF.

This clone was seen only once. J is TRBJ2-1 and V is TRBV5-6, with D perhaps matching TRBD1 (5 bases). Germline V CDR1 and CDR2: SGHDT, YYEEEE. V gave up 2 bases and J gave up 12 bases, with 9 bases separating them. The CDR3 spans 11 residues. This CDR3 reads CASSFEQVQFF. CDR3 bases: TGTGCCAGCAGCTTCGAACAGGTGCAGTTCTTC.